This TCR beta chain was found in a study of T cells in Graves' hyperthyroidism and ophthalmopathy. Turning to the study itself: Peripheral blood was drawn at first diagnosis, prior to all treatment. Study conclusions and caveats: Blood shared most expanded thyroid clonotypes above 0.001. A model built on 13 V-J features separated ophthalmopathy from stable hyperthyroidism.

From RNA transcripts, TCR beta CDR3 regions were amplified. Carried out on the TCR CDR3, a first-round RT-PCR used the HTBI primer set. TCRdb re-analysed the multiplex PCR reads in MiXCR, keeping a single row per CDR3 protein. The sample lists about 58,000 distinct CDR3 sequences; around half were seen once. CDR3 length: 16 amino acids. Germline V gene data show CDR1 as DFQATT and CDR2 as SNEGSKA (reference sequence). In the case of this clonotype: The antigen remains undetermined. An end of the junction does not agree with germline; a read error may underlie this.

It was uncontrolled infection, other autoimmune disease, pregnancy or lactation that excluded patients. V and J are TRBV20-1 and TRBJ2-2; possibly TRBD1 or TRBD2 for D (5 bases each). Input material: blood. The clonotype originates from a woman in her 30s with Graves' ophthalmopathy. CDR3 coding DNA: TGCAGTGCTAGAGGGCCCAACGGGATGGACACTGGGGAGCTGTTTTTT. Its translation: CSARGPNGMDTGELFF.